The sequence of this T cell receptor (beta chain) was determined in a study of blood T cell repertoires in COVID-19. Study at large: COVID-19 samples from acute and convalescent phases originated in the United States, Italy and Spain.

The germline CDR1 and CDR2 sequences are SNHLY and FYNNEI. The V segment lost 6 bases and the J segment 2 bases; nucleotides outside the gene matches: 11. The CDR3 contains 16 residues. This clone has a single count. Sequenced by immunoSEQ multiplex PCR; TCRdb stores in-frame clones only, minus some. The repertoire holds around 100,000 clones, with more than 75% as singletons. What was sequenced was peripheral blood. This receptor was taken from a man aged 40-55 years with acute or convalescent COVID-19. The V call is TRBV2, the J call TRBJ2-3, with TRBD2 matching over 7 bases. The CDR3 reads CASRGSAGRVTDTQYF. The DNA for the CDR3 is TGTGCCAGCAGGGGGTCCGCGGGGAGGGTCACAGATACGCAGTATTTT. Full variable domain (missing parts from reference TRBV2 and TRBJ2-3): EPEVTQTPSHQVTQMGQEVILRCVPISNHLYFYWYRQILGQKVEFLVSFYNNEISEKSEIFDDQFSVERPDGSNFTLKIRSTKLEDSAMYFCASRGSAGRVTDTQYFGPGTRLTVL.